The 15 T cell receptor beta chains reported below all come from one sample, sequenced in a study of siplizumab effects on memory and regulatory T cells. Here immunoSEQ multiplex PCR was the method, and the copy in TCRdb shows in-frame clones only, minus some. The data show some 75,000 clones, 93% seen once. The specimen sequenced was CD8+ T cells sorted from blood. These receptor sequences come from a human donor in good health.

V usage is TRBV10-3 and J usage is TRBJ1-2, with D maybe TRBD1 (5 bases). CDR3 length: 18 amino acids. V lost 0 bases and J lost 2, with 19 bases in between. Germline-derived CDR1 and CDR2 are ENHRY and SYGVKD. CDR3 region: CAISESKGGQGKNYGYTF. The CDR3 DNA reads as TGTGCCATCAGTGAGTCGAAAGGTGGGCAGGGCAAAAACTATGGCTACACCTTC.

The rearrangement joins TRBV4-3 to TRBJ1-2; the D gene is possibly TRBD1 (6 bases). The CDR3 runs to 16 residues. V was clipped by 0 bases and J by 2 bases, with 13 bases between them. The germline V gene has CDR1 LGHNA and CDR2 YSLEER. The CDR3 DNA sequence: TGCGCCAGCAGCCAAGATATGAGCGGGGGCAACTATGGCTACACCTTC. Amino acid sequence: CASSQDMSGGNYGYTF.

The gene calls are TRBV10-3 and TRBJ2-2, with unresolved D. This CDR3 comprises 12 residues. The V and J ends lost 2 bases and 10 bases respectively, with 8 bases between them. Germline values: CDR1 ENHRY, CDR2 SYGVKD. The CDR3 nucleotides read TGTGCCATCAGTGAGCAGCGTGTGGAGCTGTTTTTT. Protein sequence: CAISEQRVELFF.

V is TRBV27 and J is TRBJ1-1; D gene uncertain. The CDR3 runs 16 residues. Germline V lookup: CDR1 MNHEY, CDR2 SMNVEV (reference sequence). The V gene lost 3 bases and the J gene lost 5 bases, with 19 bases spanning the gap. The CDR3 DNA sequence: TGTGCCAGCAGTTTCTACCCTGGAGGACGAGGAACTGAAGCTTTCTTT. This codes for CASSFYPGGRGTEAFF.

The gene calls are TRBV2 and TRBJ2-7, with 11 bases identical to TRBD2. The CDR3 contains 15 residues. Germline V CDR1 and CDR2: SNHLY, FYNNEI. Unmatched junction bases numbered 6, after V lost 6 bases and J lost 2 bases. The CDR3 DNA sequence: TGTGCCAGCAGGTTGGGGACTAGCGGTACCTACGAGCAGTACTTC. Translating it yields CASRLGTSGTYEQYF.

The rearrangement joins TRBV19 to TRBJ1-2, with D unclear. The CDR3 loop spans 13 amino acids. The V gene's germline CDR1 is LNHDA and CDR2 SQIVND (reference sequence). V was pared by 8 bases and J by 4 bases, with 14 bases between. DNA for the CDR3: TGTGCCAGTTTCGGTACCTTGGGCTATGGCTACACCTTC. Its protein is CASFGTLGYGYTF.

This clone was seen just once. The CDR3 reads CASSLDDGYEQFF. The CDR3, as DNA: TGTGCCAGCAGCTTAGACGATGGCTATGAGCAGTTCTTC. The J gene is TRBJ2-1, the V gene TRBV5-4; D is uncertain. Germline values: CDR1 SGHNT, CDR2 YYREEE (reference sequence). Trimming took 2 bases from V and 8 from J, leaving 11 bases between them. CDR3 length equals 13 residues.

The CDR3: CASRPGTENTEAFF. The CDR3 DNA is TGTGCCAGCAGACCTGGGACAGAAAACACTGAAGCTTTCTTT. The V and J genes are TRBV2 and TRBJ1-1; 7 bases are a match to TRBD1. The CDR3 runs to 14 residues. Germline CDR1 is SNHLY and CDR2 is FYNNEI. The V segment lost 6 bases and the J segment 2 bases; nucleotides outside the gene matches: 6.

This chain joins TRBV23-1 and TRBJ2-1; 9 bases align to TRBD1. TRBV23-1 carries the ORF label, with uncertain function. The CDR3 contains 18 residues. The trim removed 0 bases at V and 7 bases at J, leaving 13 bases unmatched. CDR3 protein: CASSQSAQGAIKLNEQFF. CDR3 bases: TGCGCCAGCAGTCAATCCGCACAGGGGGCGATTAAACTAAATGAGCAGTTCTTC.

As DNA, the CDR3 is TGCGCCAGCAGCCAAGATAGGATATCTGGAAACACCATATATTTT. Its protein product is CASSQDRISGNTIYF. The rearrangement uses TRBV4-1 and TRBJ1-3; D is unresolved. The CDR3 covers 15 residues. The germline V gene encodes CDR1 MGHRA and CDR2 YSYEKL. The V gene lost 0 bases and the J gene lost 1 base, with 7 bases spanning the gap.

This clone showed up just once. The J gene is TRBJ1-3, the V gene TRBV28; perhaps TRBD1 as D (6 bases). This CDR3 comprises 16 residues. The germline gives CDR1 MDHEN, CDR2 SYDVKM. The V gene lost 2 bases and the J gene lost 0 bases, with 11 bases spanning the gap. In DNA form, the CDR3 reads TGTGCCAGCAGTTTAAGAGGACAGAGCTCTGGAAACACCATATATTTT. Its translation is CASSLRGQSSGNTIYF.

This chain joins TRBV7-8 and TRBJ2-1; the D gene is possibly TRBD2 (6 bases). This CDR3 is built from 16 residues. Per the germline V gene, CDR1 is SGHVS and CDR2 is FQNEAQ. Trimming removed 4 bases from V and 3 bases from J, with 16 bases in between. CDR3 protein: CASSSTPAGIYNEQFF. DNA for the CDR3: TGTGCCAGCAGCTCCACTCCAGCGGGTATCTACAATGAGCAGTTCTTC.

The rearrangement links TRBV27 to TRBJ2-1; possibly TRBD2 for D (6 bases). CDR1 MNHEY and CDR2 SMNVEV come from the germline V gene (reference sequence). The V gene lost 8 bases and the J gene lost 9 bases, with 26 bases spanning the gap. The CDR3 spans 16 residues. The CDR3 coding sequence is TGTGCCAGCGGACCCTATCGGGACTCGCCTACTAGTGAGCAGTTCTTC. Encoded protein: CASGPYRDSPTSEQFF.

The chain is built from TRBV10-3 and TRBJ1-3; 8 bases are shared with TRBD1. CDR1 ENHRY and CDR2 SYGVKD come from the germline V gene. There are 13 residues in the CDR3. The junction had 0 bases not matched to a gene; V was cut back by 8 bases and J by 0 bases. CDR3 nucleotides: TGTGCCATCGGGACAGGCTCTGGAAACACCATATATTTT. Protein sequence: CAIGTGSGNTIYF.

The CDR3 loop reads CASSQGGGTGELFF. CDR3 DNA sequence: TGCGCCAGCAGCCAAGGGGGAGGCACCGGGGAGCTGTTTTTT. The chain is built from TRBV4-1 and TRBJ2-2, with D tentatively TRBD2 (6 bases). CDR3 length equals 14 residues. Trimming removed 1 base from V and 4 bases from J, with 7 bases in between. CDR1 is MGHRA, CDR2 YSYEKL, per germline.